Below, 21 T cell receptor beta chains from the same sample are listed, as sequenced in a study of cytomegalovirus exposure and HLA in healthy donors. 60 Vbeta and 13 Jbeta primers were used in PCR. The table came from immunoSEQ multiplex PCR; TCRdb's copy has only in-frame clones and leaves some out. The repertoire has 150,000 to 170,000 clones, approximately 80% of them found once; the top ten carry about 13%. Sequencing was done on a sample of PBMCs. The receptors were sampled from a young man in good health and CMV-seropositive.

The chain carries TRBV11-2 and TRBJ2-7; D gene unclear. Germline CDR1 SGHAT, CDR2 FQNNGV. Trimming shortened V by 5 bases and J by 4 bases, and 9 bases separated the two germline ends. This CDR3 spans 12 amino acids. The CDR3 sequence: CASSPILYEQYF. CDR3 bases: TGTGCCAGCAGCCCTATTCTTTACGAGCAGTACTTC.

The gene calls are TRBV29-1 and TRBJ1-5; the D gene is possibly TRBD1 (5 bases). V was clipped by 6 bases and J by 6 bases, with 15 bases between them. This CDR3 contains 13 residues. Per germline, CDR1 SQVTM and CDR2 ANQGSEA. DNA for the CDR3: TGCAGCGTCGGACCCGACAGTTTTCAGCCCCAGCATTTT. Translation gives CSVGPDSFQPQHF.

The gene calls are TRBV7-9 and TRBJ2-3, with a possible D match to TRBD2 (6 bases). The CDR3 totals 14 residues. Germline CDR1 and CDR2: SEHNR and FQNEAQ (reference sequence). Trimming stripped 4 bases from V and 1 base from J, with 9 bases between. The CDR3 DNA is TGTGCCAGCAGCTCGAGGGAGGGCACAGATACGCAGTATTTT. Translating gives CASSSREGTDTQYF.

The chain has TRBV27 and TRBJ1-6; the D is unclear. CDR3 length: 14 residues. Trimming removed 3 bases at V and 8 bases at J, with 11 bases between. CDR1 and CDR2 (germline): MNHEY, SMNVEV (reference sequence). DNA for the CDR3: TGTGCCAGCAGTTTCACTCGAGGCGATTCACCCCTCCACTTT. Translation gives CASSFTRGDSPLHF.

The rearrangement links TRBV10-2 to TRBJ2-4, with no clear D. Germline V gene sequence: CDR1 WSHSY, CDR2 SAAADI. The CDR3 is 11 amino acids. V lost 3 bases and J 9 bases, leaving 6 bases between the germline ends. The CDR3, as DNA: TGCGCCAGCAGTGAACGCGGCATTCAGTACTTC. As protein: CASSERGIQYF.

The chain is built from TRBV30 and TRBJ1-6, with D possibly matching TRBD1 (5 bases). With 0 bases removed from V and 6 bases from J, the gap between germline ends came to 12 bases. There are 15 residues in the CDR3. The germline V gene encodes CDR1 GTSNPN and CDR2 SVGIG (reference sequence). DNA of the CDR3: TGTGCCTGGAGTGTACAGCAGGGAGGTAATTCACCCCTCCACTTT. Amino acids: CAWSVQQGGNSPLHF.

This chain links TRBV5-1 with TRBJ2-7, with TRBD1 matching 8 bases. The germline V gene has CDR1 SGHRS and CDR2 YFSETQ. Trimming took 7 bases from V and 3 from J; bases not matched to a gene: 9. This CDR3 is 14 amino acids long. The CDR3 region is CASAKDRDFYEQYF. In DNA form, the CDR3 reads TGCGCCAGCGCAAAGGACAGGGACTTCTACGAGCAGTACTTC.

The genes are TRBV19 and TRBJ2-1; possible D gene TRBD2, 6 bases. CDR3 length: 15 residues. Looked up from germline, CDR1 is LNHDA and CDR2 is SQIVND (reference sequence). V gave up 3 bases and J gave up 5 bases, with 14 bases separating them. The CDR3 loop is CASSMEGWANNEQFF. In DNA form, the CDR3 reads TGTGCCAGTAGTATGGAGGGGTGGGCCAACAATGAGCAGTTCTTC.

CDR3 sequence: CASSAGATYNEQFF. The CDR3 coding sequence is TGCGCCAGCAGTGCGGGAGCCACCTACAATGAGCAGTTCTTC. This rearrangement joins TRBV5-1 to TRBJ2-1, with TRBD2 matching 7 bases. J gave up 2 bases and V 5 bases, and 4 bases lay outside the gene matches. CDR1 is SGHRS and CDR2 is YFSETQ in the germline V gene. The CDR3 sequence is 14 residues long.

This chain uses TRBV18 with TRBJ2-7, with 9 bases aligning to TRBD2. Germline CDR1 and CDR2: KGHSH and LQKENI. This CDR3 comprises 15 residues. V shed 0 bases and J 8 bases; nucleotides not matched to a gene: 8. The CDR3 DNA is TGTGCCAGCTCACCACCAGAGCGGGAGGAAAAGAAGCAGTACTTC. Protein product: CASSPPEREEKKQYF.

The chain uses TRBV5-1 and TRBJ2-7; 9 nucleotides line up with TRBD2. The CDR3 is made up of 15 amino acids. The ends lost 5 bases at V and 2 bases at J; junction bases unmatched: 8. The V gene's germline CDR1 is SGHRS and CDR2 YFSETQ. The CDR3 bases are TGCGCCAGCAGGCCGGCGGGAGGGGAAACCTACGAGCAGTACTTC. Amino acid sequence: CASRPAGGETYEQYF.

The chain couples TRBV30 to TRBJ2-1, with TRBD1 matching 9 bases. Trimming took 2 bases from V and 10 from J; bases not matched to a gene: 6. Germline assignment: CDR1 GTSNPN and CDR2 SVGIG (reference sequence). The CDR3 loop spans 13 amino acids. CDR3 sequence reads: CAWSTDRGQEQFF. The CDR3 DNA is TGTGCCTGGAGTACGGACAGGGGTCAGGAGCAGTTCTTC.

This clone was observed a few times. V and J are TRBV18 and TRBJ2-7; 9 positions agree with TRBD1. This CDR3 has 15 amino acids. Germline trimming cut 3 bases from V and 1 base from J; bases unmatched to any gene: 4. CDR1 KGHSH and CDR2 LQKENI come from the germline V gene. The CDR3 DNA reads as TGTGCCAGCTCACCTGGGACAGGGATGTCCTACGAGCAGTACTTC. Residues: CASSPGTGMSYEQYF.

This clone occurred a few times. The V gene is TRBV4-2, the J gene TRBJ2-1; no clear D gene. Deletions cut 0 bases from V and 7 bases from J, with 13 bases between. This CDR3 is 15 amino acids long. CDR1 LGHNA and CDR2 YNFKEQ come from the germline V gene. The CDR3 sequence: CASSQDLYVGNEQFF. The CDR3 bases are TGTGCCAGCAGCCAAGATCTCTACGTCGGGAATGAGCAGTTCTTC.

This clone was seen more than once but under ten times. The chain is built from TRBV6-6 and TRBJ2-7; 9 positions agree with TRBD2. Germline CDR1 and CDR2: MNHNY and SVGAGI (reference sequence). CDR3 size: 14 residues. V lost 6 bases, J lost 11 bases, and 14 bases stayed unmatched. The CDR3 reads CASRSRLADPWEYF. CDR3 DNA sequence: TGTGCCAGCAGATCTAGACTAGCGGACCCTTGGGAGTACTTC.

The chain has TRBV6-5 and TRBJ2-7; 13 bases map to TRBD2. The germline CDR1 and CDR2 sequences are MNHEY and SVGAGI. With 6 bases clipped from V and 2 bases from J, the junction kept 1 base outside the gene matches. The CDR3 is 14 amino acids. DNA for the CDR3: TGTGCCAGCAGCGGGACTAGCGGGACCTACGAGCAGTACTTC. This sequence encodes CASSGTSGTYEQYF.

In nucleotides, the CDR3 is TGTGCCAGCAGCCAATACAGGGAAGAGACCCAGTACTTC. Amino acids: CASSQYREETQYF. This rearrangement joins TRBV7-2 to TRBJ2-5, with D possibly being TRBD1 (6 bases). This CDR3 contains 13 residues. V was pared by 5 bases and J by 3 bases, with 10 bases between. Looked up from germline, CDR1 is SGHTA and CDR2 is FQGNSA.

The rearrangement uses TRBV29-1 and TRBJ1-2; a weak D match, TRBD1 (5 bases). The CDR3 loop spans 11 amino acids. CDR1 SQVTM and CDR2 ANQGSEA come from the germline V gene. The germline V and J ends were trimmed by 5 bases and 6 bases, with 10 bases remaining between them. The CDR3 DNA sequence: TGCAGCGTTTTTCAGGGCAATGGCTACACCTTC. It specifies CSVFQGNGYTF.

CDR3 loop: CSVARTVGTEAFF. In nucleotides, the CDR3 is TGCAGCGTTGCACGGACAGTAGGCACTGAAGCTTTCTTT. The rearrangement links TRBV29-1 to TRBJ1-1; a possible D gene is TRBD1 (6 bases). The CDR3 is 13 residues long. CDR1 is SQVTM, CDR2 ANQGSEA, per germline. Trimming took off 4 bases at V and 4 bases at J, with 13 bases between the two ends.

V is TRBV7-8 and J is TRBJ2-1; 10 bases fit TRBD1. The trim removed 5 bases at V and 10 bases at J, leaving 11 bases unmatched. CDR3 length: 15 amino acids. The V gene's germline CDR1 is SGHVS and CDR2 FQNEAQ. The CDR3 protein is CASSTVRDRGGEQFF. Written as DNA, the CDR3 is TGTGCCAGCAGCACCGTTCGGGACAGGGGCGGAGAGCAGTTCTTC.

The chain is built from TRBV28 and TRBJ2-7; 9 nucleotides agree with TRBD1. This CDR3 has 15 amino acids. With 8 bases clipped from V and 6 bases from J, the junction kept 14 bases outside the gene matches. Germline V gene lookup returns CDR1 MDHEN and CDR2 SYDVKM. The CDR3 region has the DNA TGTGCCAGCGGGAGAACGGGACAGGGAGAACGCGAGCAGTACTTC. Amino acid sequence: CASGRTGQGEREQYF.